The clone carrying this TCR beta chain has just one count. Assay used: immunoSEQ multiplex PCR; TCRdb lists only in-frame clones, some missing. The sample consists of 150,000 to 170,000 clones, about 90% of them appearing once. Germline V CDR1 and CDR2: MDHEN, SYDVKM. After removal of 6 bases from V and 1 base from J, the junction contained 6 bases not matched to a gene. The CDR3 is made up of 15 amino acids. This sample is part of a study of blood T cell repertoires in COVID-19. The gene calls are TRBV28 and TRBJ2-3; 8 positions agree with TRBD1. The sequence came from a man aged 45-65 years with acute or convalescent COVID-19. The specimen sequenced was peripheral blood. The CDR3, as DNA: TGTGCCAGCAGCTTACCGACAGGGGGCACAGATACGCAGTATTTT. Amino acids: CASSLPTGGTDTQYF.